Described below is a single TCR beta chain sequence and its context. Libraries were prepared by immunoSEQ multiplex PCR; TCRdb keeps only in-frame clonotypes and omits some of them. The sample shows about 380,000 clones, about four fifths of them seen only once. Specified treatment: roughly 18 received Ad26.COV2.S at low or high dose, single or two shots; 5 received placebo; per-sample allocation not given. Day 63 after the first vaccine or placebo injection was the time point for sampling. An 18-55-year-old adult in Boston served as donor. The data are from a study of Ad26.COV2.S vaccination and SARS-CoV-2 variants. V lost 3 bases and J 6 bases, leaving 13 bases between the germline ends. Germline V gene data show CDR1 as KGHDR and CDR2 as SFDVKD. The CDR3 consists of 14 residues.

This chain uses TRBV24-1 with TRBJ1-2, with a possible D match to TRBD1 (6 bases). The clonotype originates from a person aged 18-60 years who received the Ad26.COV2.S COVID-19 vaccine or a placebo. Material: peripheral blood, obtained in a trial of Ad26.COV2.S vaccine versus placebo. The CDR3 loop reads CATSDGRGGHGYTF. In nucleotides, the CDR3 is TGTGCCACCAGTGATGGGAGGGGGGGACATGGCTACACCTTC.